This T cell receptor beta chain was captured by sequencing in a study of beta chain features in type 1 diabetes. Whole-study findings and limits: Any HLA-type effect on TCRB rearrangement remained unresolved here. The study found moderately but significantly shorter TCRB CDR3s in all four CD4+ subsets of Type 1 diabetes patients. TCRB repertoires of naive, central memory and Treg cells appeared more similar among patients than among healthy donors.

Of note for this clone: Its antigen is not identified.

CDR3 size: 16 residues. V lost 6 bases, J lost 3 bases, and 8 bases stayed unmatched. CDR1 and CDR2 (germline): SNHLY, FYNNEI. Sequenced material consisted of expressed TCRB transcripts (all of the isolated RNA was reverse transcribed). Sequencing was performed with immunoSEQ multiplex PCR; in TCRdb, only in-frame clones are kept and a portion is missing. The sample lists 250,000 to 350,000 clones; 14% were seen once. The rearrangement links TRBV2 to TRBJ2-3, with 11 bases matching TRBD2. This TCR was sampled from a man aged 25 to 40 in good health. Sequenced material: central memory CD4+ T cells from blood. CDR3 amino acids: CASSAELAGVTDTQYF. CDR3 sequence (DNA): TGTGCCAGCAGCGCCGAACTAGCGGGAGTAACAGATACGCAGTATTTT.